A single sample is the source of the 2 T cell receptor beta chains below, sequenced in a study of T cells in Graves' hyperthyroidism and ophthalmopathy. The TCR beta CDR3 regions underwent amplification using RNA transcripts as the source. TCR CDR3 underwent first-round RT-PCR with the HTBI primer set. TCRdb redid the calling of the multiplex PCR reads with MiXCR, one entry per CDR3 protein. This table has about 270,000 distinct CDR3 sequences, less than 30% appearing once. The sample consisted of blood. These receptors all come from a man aged 40-50 years with Graves' hyperthyroidism that later progressed to Graves' ophthalmopathy.

This chain connects TRBV12-3 or TRBV12-4 to TRBJ1-5, with 7 bases fitting TRBD1. The V gene end was trimmed by 2 bases and the J gene end by 6 bases; junction bases not matched to a gene: 13. There are 17 residues in the CDR3. The CDR3 sequence: CASSLRATGEWSQPQHF. In DNA form, the CDR3 reads TGTGCCAGCAGTTTAAGGGCCACAGGGGAATGGAGTCAGCCCCAGCATTTT.

This clonotype was recorded many times. The rearrangement links TRBV3-1 to TRBJ1-5; tentative D call: TRBD1 (5 bases). From germline, CDR1 is LGHDT and CDR2 YNNKEL (reference sequence). The V gene lost 0 bases and the J gene lost 2 bases, with 8 bases spanning the gap. The CDR3 runs to 15 residues. The CDR3 nucleotides read TGTGCCAGCAGCCAAGATATACAGGGCAATCAGCCCCAGCATTTT. It is translated as CASSQDIQGNQPQHF.